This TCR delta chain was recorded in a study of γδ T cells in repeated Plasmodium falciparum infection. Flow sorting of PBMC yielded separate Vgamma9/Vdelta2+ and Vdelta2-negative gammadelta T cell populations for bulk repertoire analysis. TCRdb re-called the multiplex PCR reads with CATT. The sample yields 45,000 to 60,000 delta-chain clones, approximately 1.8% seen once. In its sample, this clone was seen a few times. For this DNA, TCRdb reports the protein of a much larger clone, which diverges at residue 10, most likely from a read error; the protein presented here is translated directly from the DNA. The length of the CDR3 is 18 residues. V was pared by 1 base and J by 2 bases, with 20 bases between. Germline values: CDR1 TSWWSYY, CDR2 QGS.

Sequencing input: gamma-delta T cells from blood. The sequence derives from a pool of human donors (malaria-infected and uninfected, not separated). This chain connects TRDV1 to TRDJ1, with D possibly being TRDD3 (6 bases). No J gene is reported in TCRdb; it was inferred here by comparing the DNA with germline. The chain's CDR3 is CALGEHLWKVWGTDKLIF. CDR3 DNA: TGTGCTCTTGGGGAACATCTATGGAAGGTTTGGGGGACCGATAAACTCATCTTT.